A selection of T cell receptor beta chains follows, all from one sample in a study of T-cell memory formation after mild COVID-19. TCRdb independently ran MiXCR on the 5' RACE reads; one entry per CDR3 protein. The data hold under 250,000 distinct CDR3 sequences, with 9.5% to 10% observed a single time. The material sequenced was PBMCs or a T cell subset sorted from them (not recorded which). The receptor source for this set is a man between 18 and 29 years old who had mild COVID-19 (a few samples of this study predate the infection). Cell type and time point are not known. Each CDR3 is given with its conserved first and last residue. For some rows the clone size is stated as once, few or many, or as a class when expanded; others skip it.

len	v_gene	j_gene	abundance	CDR3aa
13	TRBV20-1	TRBJ1-1	NA	CSARNSPNTEAFF
11	TRBV19	TRBJ1-2	few	CASRRRGGYTF
15	TRBV20-1	TRBJ1-1	NA	CSLQRGLAMNTEAFF
13	TRBV10-3	TRBJ2-7	few	CAISIQGAYEQYF
14	TRBV5-6	TRBJ2-2	few	CASSLRGMGGELFF
20	TRBV5-1	TRBJ2-3	NA	CASSLAGARLAGGRGDTQYF
15	TRBV20-1	TRBJ2-5	NA	CSAGLAGGLRETQYF
15	TRBV2	TRBJ2-2	many	CASKRDREITGELFF
13	TRBV18	TRBJ2-1	NA	CASSPPTGNEQFF
15	TRBV18	TRBJ2-5	NA	CASSPRGAHQETQYF
13	TRBV5-1	TRBJ1-2	NA	CASSPHGQHGYTF
12	TRBV29-1	TRBJ1-2	few	CSVGDRGYGYTF
15	TRBV30	TRBJ1-5	NA	CAWRGGGAGNQPQHF
10	TRBV29-1	TRBJ2-5	few	CSFSQGTQYF
14	TRBV20-1	TRBJ2-1	many	CSARDHRGLNEQFF
14	TRBV18	TRBJ1-2	few	CASSPPDRQYGYTF
14	TRBV5-1	TRBJ1-1	few	CASTETAGDTEAFF
15	TRBV18	TRBJ1-1	NA	CASSPPPQGRSEAFF
16	TRBV7-9	TRBJ2-1	NA	CASGGLAGAFYNEQFF
16	TRBV19	TRBJ2-7	NA	CASSPWRSGGAYEQYF
13	TRBV7-8	TRBJ1-1	NA	CASSLFVNTEAFF
12	TRBV28	TRBJ1-2	NA	CAGGGLEYGYTF
14	TRBV7-6	TRBJ2-5	many	CASSLRGQPMSQYF
16	TRBV5-1	TRBJ2-1	NA	CASSLTSGGAKAEQFF
14	TRBV4-1	TRBJ2-5	few	CASSLRTGVETQYF
11	TRBV6-5	TRBJ2-1	NA	CASRLLNEQFF
14	TRBV18	TRBJ1-2	few	CASSPSRDSYGYTF
12	TRBV5-6	TRBJ1-1	NA	CASSHPNTEAFF
15	TRBV18	TRBJ2-1	few	CASSPPGGPNNEQFF
14	TRBV24-1	TRBJ2-1	NA	CATRGGGHQNEQFF
14	TRBV5-1	TRBJ1-3	NA	CASSAETSGNTIYF
12	TRBV6-6	TRBJ1-1	few	CASSIDRGWAFF
14	TRBV7-3	TRBJ2-7	NA	CASSLSLVSYEQYF